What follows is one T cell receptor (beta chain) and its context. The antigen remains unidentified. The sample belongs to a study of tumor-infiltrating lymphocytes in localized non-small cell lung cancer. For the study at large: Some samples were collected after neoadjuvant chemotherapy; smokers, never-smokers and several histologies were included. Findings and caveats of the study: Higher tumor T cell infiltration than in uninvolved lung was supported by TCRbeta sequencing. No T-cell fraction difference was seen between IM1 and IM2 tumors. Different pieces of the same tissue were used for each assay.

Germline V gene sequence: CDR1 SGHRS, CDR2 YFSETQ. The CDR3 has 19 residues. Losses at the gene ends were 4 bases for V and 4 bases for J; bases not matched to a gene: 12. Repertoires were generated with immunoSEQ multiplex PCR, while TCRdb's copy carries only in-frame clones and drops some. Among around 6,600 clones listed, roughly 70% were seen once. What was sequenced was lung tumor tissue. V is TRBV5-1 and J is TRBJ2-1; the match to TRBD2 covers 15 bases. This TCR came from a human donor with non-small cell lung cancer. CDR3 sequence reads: CASSPAGTSGGSMYNEQFF. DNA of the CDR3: TGCGCCAGCAGCCCGGCCGGGACTAGCGGGGGGTCCATGTACAATGAGCAGTTCTTC.